A single sample gave rise to the 7 T cell receptor beta chains below, sequenced in a study of cytomegalovirus exposure and HLA in healthy donors. Amplification used 60 Vbeta primers and 13 Jbeta primers. Sequencing was performed with immunoSEQ multiplex PCR; in TCRdb, only in-frame clones are kept and a portion is missing. The sample holds 150,000 to 200,000 clones; about 80% are singletons and the top ten take 13% to 15%. Specimen: PBMCs. Receptor source: a woman aged 40 to 49 in good health and CMV-seronegative.

The rearrangement uses TRBV11-2 and TRBJ1-1, with 7 bases identical to TRBD1. The CDR3 loop spans 15 amino acids. Germline V gene sequence: CDR1 SGHAT, CDR2 FQNNGV. The V and J ends lost 3 bases and 3 bases, in that order; junction bases with no gene match: 7. The CDR3 coding sequence is TGTGCCAGCAGCTTCCCTGCTACAGGGGACACTGAAGCTTTCTTT. This sequence encodes CASSFPATGDTEAFF.

This chain connects TRBV7-6 to TRBJ2-3; tentative D call: TRBD1 (5 bases). This CDR3 comprises 14 residues. Germline V CDR1 and CDR2: SGHVS, FNYEAQ. Deletions cut 5 bases from V and 3 bases from J, with 12 bases between. The CDR3 protein is CASSHRYRTDTQYF. In DNA form, the CDR3 reads TGTGCCAGCAGCCACAGGTATAGGACAGATACGCAGTATTTT. Full variable domain (rest looked up from reference TRBV7-6 and TRBJ2-3): GAGVSQSPRYKVTKRGQDVALRCDPISGHVSLYWYRQALGQGPEFLTYFNYEAQQDKSGLPNDRFSAERPEGSISTLTIQRTEQRDSAMYRCASSHRYRTDTQYFGPGTRLTVL.

This clone was seen only a few times. The genes are TRBV30 and TRBJ2-7, with D tentatively TRBD1 (6 bases). The CDR3 spans 13 residues. CDR1 and CDR2 (germline): GTSNPN, SVGIG (reference sequence). The V end lost 4 bases, the J end lost 2 bases, and 12 bases lay between the germline ends. CDR3 sequence reads: CAWKRQDPYEQYF. CDR3 in DNA: TGTGCCTGGAAACGACAGGATCCCTACGAGCAGTACTTC.

The chain has TRBV18 and TRBJ2-3, with 9 bases matching TRBD2. J was trimmed by 2 bases and V by 8 bases; bases with no gene match: 8. Germline loops: CDR1 KGHSH, CDR2 LQKENI. The CDR3 sequence is 15 residues long. The CDR3 is CASQYTSGHTDTQYF. Written as DNA, the CDR3 is TGTGCCAGCCAATATACTAGCGGGCACACAGATACGCAGTATTTT. The variable domain in full, with the rest retrieved from reference TRBV18 and TRBJ2-3, is NAGVMQNPRHLVRRRGQEARLRCSPMKGHSHVYWYRQLPEEGLKFMVYLQKENIIDESGMPKERFSAEFPKEGPSILRIQQVVRGDSAAYFCASQYTSGHTDTQYFGPGTRLTVL.

This sequence joins TRBV10-2 and TRBJ2-5; 9 nucleotides match TRBD2. CDR1 is WSHSY and CDR2 is SAAADI in the germline V gene. CDR3 length: 14 residues. V was pared by 7 bases and J by 4 bases, with 7 bases of the junction left unmatched. The CDR3 spells CASNEAGGVETQYF. CDR3 DNA sequence: TGCGCCAGCAATGAAGCGGGGGGAGTAGAGACCCAGTACTTC.

V and J are TRBV6-5 and TRBJ2-5, with a possible D match to TRBD2 (6 bases). Germline V lookup: CDR1 MNHEY, CDR2 SVGAGI. V was shortened by 6 bases and J by 2 bases, with 13 bases between the two germline ends. The CDR3 extends over 14 amino acids. The CDR3 DNA sequence: TGTGCCAGCAGCCCCATCGGGGGTCAAGAGACCCAGTACTTC. It translates to CASSPIGGQETQYF.

Note on this clone: A read error is likely here: a far larger clone is one base away. The sample contains more than one DNA sequence encoding this CDR3. V usage is TRBV5-1 and J usage is TRBJ1-2; D is possibly TRBD1 (5 bases). The CDR3 is 13 amino acids. V was clipped by 2 bases and J by 6 bases, with 11 bases between them. Germline CDR1 SGHRS, CDR2 YFSETQ. CDR3 residues: CASSLAGPNGYTF. CDR3 nucleotides: TGCGCCAGCAGCTTAGCAGGGCCAAATGGCTACACCTTC.